The source of this T cell receptor (beta chain) is a study of blood T cells in healthy people across ages. For the second PCR, which ran for about 7 to 11 cycles, a sample-barcoded 5' primer and a J-beta primer mix were used. TCRdb re-analysed the 5' RACE reads in MiXCR, keeping a single row per CDR3 protein. This sample carries about a million distinct CDR3 sequences, just over 50% of them seen once, and the ten largest clones take over 20%. The sequence was collected from an older woman in good health. The sample taken for sequencing was blood.

The CDR3 DNA follows: TGTGCCAGCAGCCATTCCGGGACTAGCGTTTTCAATGAGCAGTTCTTC. It specifies CASSHSGTSVFNEQFF. This rearrangement joins TRBV3-1 to TRBJ2-1; 10 bases are a match to TRBD2. The V gene end was trimmed by 3 bases and the J gene end by 6 bases; junction bases not matched to a gene: 8. The germline V gene encodes CDR1 LGHDT and CDR2 YNNKEL (reference sequence). The CDR3 loop spans 16 amino acids.